This entry describes one T cell receptor (beta chain). Authors' data handling: Reference gene primer amplification in the assay estimated nucleated cell counts. Clones were read by immunoSEQ multiplex PCR, and TCRdb kept only the in-frame ones, dropping some. That table furnishes V, J and clone size, whereas the DNA furnished D and trimming. The sample includes some 210,000 clones, 89% of them seen just once. The data stem from a study of blood T cell repertoires in COVID-19. Study as a whole: The study drew acute and convalescent COVID-19 samples from the United States, Italy and Spain. From T cells, B-cell-depleted T cells, or PBMCs came the material, which was cDNA or gDNA.

Germline values: CDR1 SEHNR, CDR2 FQNEAQ (reference sequence). J was trimmed by 8 bases and V by 5 bases; bases with no gene match: 14. The CDR3 has 16 residues. This sequence joins TRBV7-9 and TRBJ1-2, with TRBD1 matching 10 bases. The sequenced sample consisted of peripheral blood. This clonotype was obtained from a woman in her forties with acute or convalescent COVID-19. CDR3 loop: CASSPPVVTGGGGYTF. CDR3 bases: TGTGCCAGCAGCCCCCCGGTGGTGACAGGGGGCGGCGGCTACACCTTC.